This passage covers 13 T cell receptor beta chains from one sample sequenced in a study of blood T cell repertoires in COVID-19. The method was immunoSEQ multiplex PCR; TCRdb's version includes in-frame clones alone and lacks a portion of them. The sample has 97,000 or so clones, more than 75% seen once. Sequenced sample: peripheral blood. The receptors were gathered from a man aged 55 to 70 with active or convalescent COVID-19.

The chain has TRBV5-8 and TRBJ2-6; D not certain. Germline V gene data show CDR1 as SGHTS and CDR2 as YDEGEE. Trimming left V 5 bases short and J 1 base short, with 4 bases between. The CDR3 extends over 13 amino acids. The CDR3 reads CASRRSGANVLTF. The CDR3, as DNA: TGTGCCAGCAGGAGGTCTGGGGCCAACGTCCTGACTTTC. Complete variable domain (other parts from reference TRBV5-8 and TRBJ2-6): EAGVTQSPTHLIKTRGQQATLRCSPISGHTSVYWYQQALGLGLQFLLWYDEGEERNRGNFPPRFSGRQFPNYSSELNVNALELEDSALYLCASRRSGANVLTFGAGSRLTVL.

The chain combines TRBV18 with TRBJ2-2; D might be TRBD1 (6 bases). The germline V gene has CDR1 KGHSH and CDR2 LQKENI. Deletions cut 1 base from V and 3 bases from J, with 9 bases between. CDR3 length: 15 residues. Written as DNA, the CDR3 is TGTGCCAGCTCACCACGGTCAGGGGACACCGGGGAGCTGTTTTTT. It codes for CASSPRSGDTGELFF.

The rearrangement uses TRBV28 and TRBJ2-7; possible D gene TRBD2, 8 bases. V lost 6 bases and J 5 bases, leaving 29 bases between the germline ends. CDR1 is MDHEN, CDR2 SYDVKM, per germline. The CDR3 is 18 amino acids. The CDR3 DNA follows: TGTGCCAGCAGCCCTCGGAGGGGGCTGCGGGAGGAGTGGAACGAGCAGTACGTC. It yields the protein CASSPRRGLREEWNEQYV.

This clone was observed a single time. The chain carries TRBV18 and TRBJ1-2, with D unresolved. Germline-derived CDR1 and CDR2 are KGHSH and LQKENI. V was clipped by 5 bases and J by 9 bases, with 19 bases between them. This CDR3 spans 14 amino acids. CDR3 nucleotides: TGTGCCAGCTCATCTCGGGAGGCCCGTGGGAGCTACACCTTC. It specifies CASSSREARGSYTF.

The CDR3 region has the DNA TGTGCCAGCAGCCAAGATGGTGGACAGTCGTACCAAGAGACCCAGTACTTC. This translates into CASSQDGGQSYQETQYF. The genes are TRBV3-1 (or the pseudogene TRBV3-2) and TRBJ2-5; D perhaps matches TRBD1 (6 bases). In germline, CDR1 is LGHDT, CDR2 YNNKEL (reference sequence). Trimming shortened V by 0 bases and J by 0 bases, and 14 bases separated the two germline ends. CDR3 length: 17 amino acids.

Only one count was recorded for this clone. The J gene is TRBJ2-3, the V gene TRBV6-1; no clear D. Germline values: CDR1 MNHNS, CDR2 SASEGT. This CDR3 region has 13 residues. V lost 1 base and J 11 bases, leaving 13 bases between the germline ends. CDR3 DNA sequence: TGTGCCAGCAGTGAAGATAGCAGCCCGCTGCAGTATTTT. Its protein product is CASSEDSSPLQYF.

V usage is TRBV11-2 and J usage is TRBJ2-3; 7 bases match TRBD1. V was pared by 5 bases and J by 4 bases, with 9 bases of the junction left unmatched. The CDR3 spans 15 residues. Looked up from germline, CDR1 is SGHAT and CDR2 is FQNNGV. The CDR3 protein is CASSARQGSPDTQYF. CDR3 DNA sequence: TGTGCCAGCAGCGCAAGACAGGGCTCACCAGATACGCAGTATTTT. Full variable domain (missing parts from reference TRBV11-2 and TRBJ2-3): EAGVAQSPRYKIIEKRQSVAFWCNPISGHATLYWYQQILGQGPKLLIQFQNNGVVDDSQLPKDRFSAERLKGVDSTLKIQPAKLEDSAVYLCASSARQGSPDTQYFGPGTRLTVL.

The V gene is TRBV6-2 or TRBV6-3, the J gene TRBJ2-3; 9 bases line up with TRBD2. The germline V gene encodes CDR1 MNHEY and CDR2 SVGEGT. The CDR3 has 15 residues. V lost 6 bases, J lost 2 bases, and 6 bases stayed unmatched. CDR3 in amino acids: CASSRSSGTTDTQYF. In DNA, the CDR3 is TGTGCCAGCAGCAGATCTAGCGGGACCACAGATACGCAGTATTTT.

The chain joins TRBV6-5 to TRBJ2-3; 10 positions agree with TRBD2. Germline V gene lookup returns CDR1 MNHEY and CDR2 SVGAGI. Unmatched junction bases numbered 2, after V lost 2 bases and J lost 0 bases. This CDR3 region has 16 residues. CDR3 region: CASSYGLAVSTDTQYF. The CDR3 region has the DNA TGTGCCAGCAGTTACGGACTAGCGGTTAGCACAGATACGCAGTATTTT.

This clone was observed a handful of times. The chain employs TRBV27 and TRBJ2-1; 8 bases line up with TRBD1. The CDR3 contains 11 residues. In germline, CDR1 is MNHEY, CDR2 SMNVEV (reference sequence). V gave up 6 bases and J gave up 10 bases; unmatched junction bases: 2. CDR3 sequence reads: CASRGDREQFF. CDR3 bases: TGTGCCAGCAGGGGGGACAGGGAGCAGTTCTTC.

This clone was picked up a small number of times. The chain recombines TRBV28 with TRBJ1-5, with D possibly TRBD1 on 6 matching bases. V dropped 4 bases and J dropped 0 bases, with 13 bases sitting between them. The CDR3 consists of 16 residues. Germline-derived CDR1 and CDR2 are MDHEN and SYDVKM. For the CDR3, the DNA is TGTGCCAGCAGTTGGGTGGGGGCAACTAGCAATCAGCCCCAGCATTTT. Its protein is CASSWVGATSNQPQHF.

The CDR3 DNA is TGTGCCAGCAGCCAAGTCGGGAACACTGAAGCTTTCTTT. As protein: CASSQVGNTEAFF. The chain couples TRBV3-1 (or the pseudogene TRBV3-2) to TRBJ1-1; D gene uncertain. Trimming took off 1 base at V and 1 base at J, with 4 bases between the two ends. In germline, CDR1 is LGHDT, CDR2 YNNKEL (reference sequence). This CDR3 spans 13 amino acids.

Many counts were recorded for this clone. The chain combines TRBV19 with TRBJ2-7, with D possibly matching TRBD2 (6 bases). V was pared by 5 bases and J by 3 bases, with 20 bases between. The germline CDR1 and CDR2 sequences are LNHDA and SQIVND (reference sequence). The CDR3 spans 16 residues. CDR3 nucleotide sequence: TGTGCCAGTAGTCGTGATGGAGGGCCCGGGGGCTACGAGCAGTACTTC. Its translation is CASSRDGGPGGYEQYF.